The next 14 T cell receptor beta chains were all read from a single sample in a study of T cell repertoires in cytomegalovirus infection. MiXCR, run by TCRdb on the reads, gives a single entry per CDR3 protein. The sample holds around 740,000 distinct CDR3 sequences, 35% seen once. Sequencing was done on a sample of PBMCs. The receptors were sampled from a human donor in good health (CMV status not recorded). Some clones in this sample may be carry-over from other donors' samples.

The chain carries TRBV20-1 and TRBJ2-7, with TRBD2 identical over 11 bases. The CDR3 loop spans 16 amino acids. V shed 2 bases and J 5 bases; nucleotides not matched to a gene: 11. CDR1 and CDR2 (germline): DFQATT, SNEGSKA (reference sequence). In DNA form, the CDR3 reads TGCAGTGCTAGAAATCGACTAGCGGGGCTCTTAGACGAGCAGTACTTC. As protein: CSARNRLAGLLDEQYF.

This clonotype was seen a single time. The chain carries TRBV12-3 or TRBV12-4 and TRBJ2-2; 10 bases line up with TRBD1. With V trimmed by 6 bases and J by 4 bases, 5 bases remained unmatched. The CDR3 loop spans 15 amino acids. CDR3 amino acids: CASRKTGGSTGELFF. The CDR3 nucleotides read TGTGCCAGCAGGAAGACAGGGGGCAGCACCGGGGAGCTGTTTTTT.

CDR3 in amino acids: CASGPQSTGELFF. In DNA form, the CDR3 reads TGTGCCAGCGGACCTCAGAGTACCGGGGAGCTGTTTTTT. This rearrangement joins TRBV6-2 or TRBV6-3 to TRBJ2-2, with unresolved D. The CDR3 length is 13 residues. CDR1 is MNHEY, CDR2 SVGEGT, per germline. Trimming took 8 bases from V and 5 from J, leaving 12 bases between them.

This clonotype showed up just a few times. The V call is TRBV19, the J call TRBJ2-3, with D uncertain. Germline-derived CDR1 and CDR2 are LNHDA and SQIVND (reference sequence). The V and J ends lost 3 bases and 2 bases respectively, with 9 bases between them. The CDR3 runs 14 residues. The CDR3 nucleotides are TGTGCCAGTAGTATCCATGCACTCACAGATACGCAGTATTTT. This codes for CASSIHALTDTQYF.

This sequence joins TRBV10-3 and TRBJ1-1, with D perhaps matching TRBD1 (5 bases). This CDR3 is 10 amino acids long. Trimming pared 8 bases from V and 11 bases from J, leaving 12 bases between. Germline assignment: CDR1 ENHRY and CDR2 SYGVKD. The DNA for the CDR3 is TGTGCCATCGGGAGGGACCCTGCTTTCTTT. It encodes CAIGRDPAFF.

The sample holds a few counts of this clonotype. The genes are TRBV12-3 or TRBV12-4 and TRBJ1-5; D unresolved. Trimming pared 3 bases from V and 4 bases from J, leaving 7 bases between. The CDR3 sequence is 13 residues long. CDR3 coding DNA: TGTGCCAGCAGTTTTCGAGCGAATCAGCCCCAGCATTTT. Protein: CASSFRANQPQHF.

This clonotype came up a few times. The genes are TRBV29-1 and TRBJ1-2; no clear D gene. The V gene lost 4 bases and the J gene lost 5 bases, with 17 bases spanning the gap. The CDR3 is made up of 14 amino acids. Germline lookup yields CDR1 SQVTM and CDR2 ANQGSEA. CDR3 region: CSVVPPNYPYGYTF. In DNA form, the CDR3 reads TGCAGCGTTGTCCCCCCAAACTACCCTTATGGCTACACCTTC.

The chain uses TRBV10-3 and TRBJ2-1; a possible D gene is TRBD2 (5 bases). Germline V gene data show CDR1 as ENHRY and CDR2 as SYGVKD. Trimming removed 6 bases at V and 0 bases at J, with 9 bases between. The CDR3 totals 14 residues. The CDR3 nucleotides read TGTGCCATCAGCACTAGGAGCTCCTACAATGAGCAGTTCTTC. It codes for CAISTRSSYNEQFF.

A few counts support this clonotype. V and J are TRBV28 and TRBJ1-3; D ambiguous. This CDR3 contains 16 residues. Germline V gene data show CDR1 as MDHEN and CDR2 as SYDVKM. Trimming removed 4 bases at V and 0 bases at J, with 13 bases between. For the CDR3, the DNA is TGTGCCAGCAGTTATTCTAGGAGGGTCTCTGGAAACACCATATATTTT. Amino acid sequence: CASSYSRRVSGNTIYF.

The CDR3 coding sequence is TGTGCCAGCAGCTTAGATTCCCGGACTAGCGGAAGTCAGTTCTTC. Amino acids: CASSLDSRTSGSQFF. The J gene is TRBJ2-1, the V gene TRBV7-2, with 10 bases matching TRBD2. Germline CDR1 and CDR2: SGHTA and FQGNSA. CDR3 length: 15 residues. V was clipped by 1 base and J by 13 bases; unmatched bases: 10.

This clonotype came up once. The rearrangement uses TRBV23-1 and TRBJ2-5; D gene ambiguous. TRBV23-1 is an ORF for which the function is uncertain. There are 15 residues in the CDR3. V lost 4 bases and J 4 bases, leaving 16 bases between the germline ends. DNA for the CDR3: TGCGCCAGCAGTCGGAACAGAAGGTATCGAGAGACCCAGTACTTC. Amino acid sequence: CASSRNRRYRETQYF.

Worth noting for this clonotype: One end of the junction varies from germline; a read error may be responsible. The rearrangement uses TRBV28 and TRBJ1-6, with D possibly being TRBD1 (5 bases). CDR3 length: 13 amino acids. The germline gives CDR1 MDHEN, CDR2 SYDVKM. The CDR3 sequence is CASSLGTDPPLNF. The DNA for the CDR3 is TGTGCCAGCAGTTTAGGGACTGATCCACCCCTCAACTTT.

V and J are TRBV7-2 and TRBJ1-6; 8 nucleotides match TRBD1. Per the germline V gene, CDR1 is SGHTA and CDR2 is FQGNSA. The CDR3 has 15 residues. The V and J ends lost 5 bases and 9 bases, in that order; junction bases with no gene match: 9. DNA of the CDR3: TGTGCCAGCAGCCGAGAACAGGGGGGAGGTTCACCCCTCCACTTT. Residues: CASSREQGGGSPLHF. Using reference TRBV7-2 and TRBJ1-6 for the parts outside the CDR3, the full variable domain is GAGVSQSPSNKVTEKGKDVELRCDPISGHTALYWYRQSLGQGLEFLIYFQGNSAPDKSGLPSDRFSAERTGGSVSTLTIQRTQQEDSAVYLCASSREQGGGSPLHFGNGTRLTVT.

Notes on this clonotype: Given a much more abundant clone one base away, this may be a read error. V and J are TRBV6-5 and TRBJ1-4; 7 positions agree with TRBD1. The CDR3 has 15 amino acids. Trimming cost V 10 bases and J 1 base; bases outside gene matches: 9. Germline loops: CDR1 MNHEY, CDR2 SVGAGI. For the CDR3, the DNA is TGTGCCACCTCAACAGGGGTTGGAACTAATGAAAAACTGTTTTTT. This codes for CATSTGVGTNEKLFF.